This TCR beta chain derives from a study of blood T cell repertoires in COVID-19. With 6 bases clipped from V and 7 bases from J, the junction kept 10 bases outside the gene matches. Germline CDR1 reads LNHDA; CDR2 reads SQIVND (reference sequence). This CDR3 spans 16 amino acids. Sequenced by immunoSEQ multiplex PCR; TCRdb stores in-frame clones only, minus some. Seen here are 350,000 or so clones, about 88% observed once, and the top ten hold 1%. Participants spanned ages about 18 to 100 years and resided in 20 to 30 US areas. A PCR-confirmed or clinician-diagnosed COVID-19 case had contacted exposed participants within 2 weeks of entry.

The chain has TRBV19 and TRBJ2-1, with 12 positions matching TRBD1. The material sequenced was PBMCs or T cells enriched from blood (not recorded which). The receptor was derived from a woman aged 25 to 39 who had been exposed to COVID-19. CDR3 bases: TGTGCCAGTAGCCGCCCTGGGACAGGGGGCGGGAATGAGCAGTTCTTC. Residues: CASSRPGTGGGNEQFF.